The rows below give T cell receptor beta chains drawn from one sample of a study of cytomegalovirus exposure and HLA in healthy donors. Method: immunoSEQ multiplex PCR; TCRdb's copy keeps in-frame clones and lacks some. The data show about 180,000 clones, with around 86% seen just once and less than 3.5% held by the top ten. Input material: PBMCs. These receptors were obtained from a man between 18 and 29 years old in good health and CMV-seropositive. The CDR3 runs from the conserved cysteine through the conserved F or W. D genes are given only for firm matches. Size is stated for part of the rows, as once, few or many counts, or as a class when the clone is expanded.

v_call: TRBV5-6
j_call: TRBJ2-7
d_call: -
clone_size: -
cdr3_aa: CASSLGQNYEQYF
cdr3_nt: TGTGCCAGCAGCTTGGGGCAGAACTACGAGCAGTACTTC

v_call: TRBV4-3
j_call: TRBJ1-3
d_call: -
clone_size: -
cdr3_aa: CASSQDVAGLSGNTIYF
cdr3_nt: TGCGCCAGCAGCCAAGATGTGGCAGGGCTTAGTGGAAACACCATATATTTT

v_call: TRBV6-6
j_call: TRBJ1-4
d_call: -
clone_size: -
cdr3_aa: CASSPGAGGEKLFF
cdr3_nt: TGTGCCAGCAGTCCTGGGGCCGGGGGTGAAAAACTGTTTTTT

v_call: TRBV9
j_call: TRBJ2-1
d_call: -
clone_size: -
cdr3_aa: CASSDEGQGGEQFF
cdr3_nt: TGTGCCAGCAGCGACGAAGGGCAGGGCGGTGAGCAGTTCTTC

v_call: TRBV14
j_call: TRBJ1-5
d_call: -
clone_size: once
cdr3_aa: CASSQGGSQPQHF
cdr3_nt: TGTGCCAGCAGCCAAGGTGGCTCTCAGCCCCAGCATTTT

v_call: TRBV27
j_call: TRBJ2-2
d_call: TRBD2
clone_size: few
cdr3_aa: CASLSKTSGVARLFF
cdr3_nt: TGTGCCAGCCTCTCTAAGACTAGCGGGGTAGCGCGGCTGTTTTTT

v_call: TRBV4-1
j_call: TRBJ2-1
d_call: -
clone_size: once
cdr3_aa: CASSLTGSGLLSYNEQFF
cdr3_nt: TGCGCCAGCAGCCTGACTGGATCCGGACTACTCTCCTACAATGAGCAGTTCTTC

v_call: TRBV15
j_call: TRBJ1-5
d_call: -
clone_size: once
cdr3_aa: CATSRDKGGQPQHF
cdr3_nt: TGTGCCACCAGCAGAGATAAGGGAGGCCAGCCCCAGCATTTT

v_call: TRBV4-2
j_call: TRBJ2-7
d_call: -
clone_size: few
cdr3_aa: CASSQDTGSSYEQYF
cdr3_nt: TGTGCCAGCAGCCAAGACACAGGGAGCTCCTACGAGCAGTACTTC

v_call: TRBV6-5
j_call: TRBJ2-3
d_call: TRBD2
clone_size: few
cdr3_aa: CASSLAGGSTDTQYF
cdr3_nt: TGTGCCAGCAGTTTAGCGGGAGGGAGCACAGATACGCAGTATTTT

v_call: TRBV28
j_call: TRBJ2-7
d_call: TRBD2
clone_size: -
cdr3_aa: CASSLSLAGVKEQYF
cdr3_nt: TGTGCCAGCAGTTTATCTCTAGCGGGAGTAAAGGAGCAGTACTTC

v_call: TRBV4-2
j_call: TRBJ2-7
d_call: -
clone_size: -
cdr3_aa: CASSQDSGYEQYF
cdr3_nt: TGTGCCAGCAGCCAAGATAGCGGCTACGAGCAGTACTTC

v_call: TRBV28
j_call: TRBJ2-3
d_call: TRBD2
clone_size: -
cdr3_aa: CASSRQGGLAGGSPDTQYF
cdr3_nt: TGTGCCAGCAGTAGACAGGGAGGGCTAGCGGGAGGGTCCCCAGATACGCAGTATTTT

v_call: TRBV6-6
j_call: TRBJ1-1
d_call: TRBD1
clone_size: -
cdr3_aa: CASIHLPGGGNTEAFF
cdr3_nt: TGTGCCAGCATCCATCTACCAGGGGGAGGGAACACTGAAGCTTTCTTT

v_call: TRBV2
j_call: TRBJ1-2
d_call: TRBD1
clone_size: once
cdr3_aa: CASSEGQGAHYGYTF
cdr3_nt: TGTGCCAGCAGTGAGGGACAGGGGGCCCACTATGGCTACACCTTC

v_call: TRBV27
j_call: TRBJ2-7
d_call: TRBD2
clone_size: few
cdr3_aa: CASSNGRGYEQYF
cdr3_nt: TGTGCCAGCAGTAACGGGAGGGGGTACGAGCAGTACTTC

v_call: TRBV6-5
j_call: TRBJ2-3
d_call: -
clone_size: -
cdr3_aa: CASSYGRVSDTQYF
cdr3_nt: TGTGCCAGCAGTTACGGCAGGGTATCAGATACGCAGTATTTT

v_call: TRBV28
j_call: TRBJ2-3
d_call: -
clone_size: -
cdr3_aa: CASSLPGSSTDTQYF
cdr3_nt: TGTGCCAGCAGTTTACCAGGGTCTAGCACAGATACGCAGTATTTT

v_call: TRBV27
j_call: TRBJ1-6
d_call: -
clone_size: -
cdr3_aa: CASSPQGNNSPLHF
cdr3_nt: TGTGCCAGCAGCCCCCAGGGTAATAATTCACCCCTCCACTTT

v_call: TRBV4-1
j_call: TRBJ1-5
d_call: -
clone_size: once
cdr3_aa: CASSQDNRPRGTQPQHF
cdr3_nt: TGCGCCAGCAGCCAAGATAACCGGCCTCGGGGTACCCAGCCCCAGCATTTT

v_call: TRBV18
j_call: TRBJ1-1
d_call: TRBD1
clone_size: -
cdr3_aa: CASSQPGTVFTEAFF
cdr3_nt: TGTGCCAGCTCACAGCCCGGGACAGTCTTCACTGAAGCTTTCTTT

v_call: TRBV18
j_call: TRBJ2-7
d_call: -
clone_size: -
cdr3_aa: CASSPPLGGGPYEQYF
cdr3_nt: TGTGCCAGCTCACCACCGTTGGGGGGTGGCCCCTACGAGCAGTACTTC

v_call: TRBV4-2
j_call: TRBJ2-1
d_call: -
clone_size: -
cdr3_aa: CASSQARGAGGNYNEQFF
cdr3_nt: TGTGCCAGCAGCCAGGCCAGGGGGGCTGGGGGTAACTACAATGAGCAGTTCTTC

v_call: TRBV6-6
j_call: TRBJ2-7
d_call: -
clone_size: few
cdr3_aa: CASSPLVPVNEQYF
cdr3_nt: TGTGCCAGCAGTCCCCTGGTACCGGTGAACGAGCAGTACTTC

v_call: TRBV6-4
j_call: TRBJ2-5
d_call: -
clone_size: -
cdr3_aa: CASSIRLALRGTQYF
cdr3_nt: TGTGCCAGCAGCATAAGACTGGCTCTAAGGGGGACCCAGTACTTC

v_call: TRBV30
j_call: TRBJ1-5
d_call: -
clone_size: once
cdr3_aa: CAWSKRGVRQPQHF
cdr3_nt: TGTGCCTGGAGTAAACGGGGGGTGCGACAGCCCCAGCATTTT

v_call: TRBV28
j_call: TRBJ1-2
d_call: TRBD1
clone_size: -
cdr3_aa: CASSFRDRDGYTF
cdr3_nt: TGTGCCAGCAGTTTCCGCGACAGGGATGGCTACACCTTC

v_call: TRBV18
j_call: TRBJ1-1
d_call: TRBD1
clone_size: once
cdr3_aa: CASSRQGTNTEAFF
cdr3_nt: TGTGCCAGCTCTCGACAGGGGACGAACACTGAAGCTTTCTTT

v_call: TRBV21-1
j_call: TRBJ2-1
d_call: -
clone_size: -
cdr3_aa: CASQEEVSSYNEQFF
cdr3_nt: TGTGCCAGCCAGGAGGAGGTTAGCTCCTACAATGAGCAGTTCTTC

v_call: TRBV7-2
j_call: TRBJ1-2
d_call: TRBD1
clone_size: -
cdr3_aa: CASSRTGGNIYGYTF
cdr3_nt: TGTGCCAGCAGCAGGACAGGGGGCAACATCTATGGCTACACCTTC

v_call: TRBV4-3
j_call: TRBJ2-1
d_call: TRBD2
clone_size: -
cdr3_aa: CASSPGSGTSGSRPYNEQFF
cdr3_nt: TGCGCCAGCAGCCCGGGCTCCGGGACTAGCGGGAGCCGTCCCTACAATGAGCAGTTCTTC